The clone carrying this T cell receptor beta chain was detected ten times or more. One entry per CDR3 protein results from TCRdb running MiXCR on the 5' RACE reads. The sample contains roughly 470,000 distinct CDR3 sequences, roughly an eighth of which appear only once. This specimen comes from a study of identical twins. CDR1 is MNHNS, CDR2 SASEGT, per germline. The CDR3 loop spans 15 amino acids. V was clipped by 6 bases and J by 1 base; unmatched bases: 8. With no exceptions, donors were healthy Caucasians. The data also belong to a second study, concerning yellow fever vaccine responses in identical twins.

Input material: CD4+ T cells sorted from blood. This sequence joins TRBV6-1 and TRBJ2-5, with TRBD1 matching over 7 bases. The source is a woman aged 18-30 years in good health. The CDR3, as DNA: TGTGCCAGCAGCCGAACCGGACAGGTCCAAGAGACCCAGTACTTC. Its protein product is CASSRTGQVQETQYF.